This T cell receptor (beta chain) was recovered during a study of CD8 T cells in Susac syndrome. TEMRA cells were enriched by FACS, while CD8+ and CD4+ T cells were obtained through a negative isolation that was performed magnetically. The CDR3 runs to 14 residues. Germline V gene data show CDR1 as SGHNT and CDR2 as YENEEA. Trimming left V 5 bases short and J 1 base short, with 11 bases between. With random hexamers, roughly 0.45 to 1 ug RNA was reverse transcribed. A multiplex approach, immunoSEQ multiplex PCR, amplified TCR beta CDR3 across 54 Vbeta and 13 Jbeta. MiXCR, applied by TCRdb to the immunoSEQ multiplex PCR reads, yields one record per CDR3 protein. The data contain 90,000 to 150,000 distinct CDR3 sequences, 85% to 95% of them singletons.

Sequenced sample: CD4+ T cells from PBMCs. The receptor comes from a human donor with multiple sclerosis. The rearrangement links TRBV11-3 to TRBJ1-1; TRBD1 is a possible D gene (5 bases). The CDR3 sequence is CASSAGSPNTEAFF. The CDR3 nucleotides are TGTGCCAGCAGCGCAGGGTCCCCGAACACTGAAGCTTTCTTT.